Listed below are T cell receptor beta chains from one sample, sequenced in a study of shared clonotypes between healthy human individuals. Clones were sequenced by immunoSEQ multiplex PCR, and TCRdb holds only the in-frame ones, with some missing. This sample has 180,000 or so clones, with just under 95% found just once. The sequencing input was naive CD4+ T cells sorted from blood. The receptors originated from a woman aged 30 to 39 in good health. Each CDR3 is given with its conserved first and last residue.

V: TRBV28; J: TRBJ1-2; CDR3: CASITTTPTNYGYTF
V: TRBV2; J: TRBJ2-5; CDR3: CASSDDLGETQYF
V: TRBV28; J: TRBJ2-3; CDR3: CASGRPSTDTQYF
V: TRBV5-1; J: TRBJ2-7; CDR3: CASSMGTSGRIHEQYF
V: TRBV28; J: TRBJ2-1; CDR3: CASSHQGLAGVNEQFF
V: TRBV6-5; J: TRBJ2-7; CDR3: CASGAGPEQYF
V: TRBV27; J: TRBJ2-7; CDR3: CASSTGTGVSEQYF
V: TRBV7-2; J: TRBJ2-3; CDR3: CASSLEKGAQYF
V: TRBV7-9; J: TRBJ2-7; CDR3: CASSLDRGSRYEQYF
V: TRBV27; J: TRBJ2-5; CDR3: CASSSGLAGETQYF
V: TRBV19; J: TRBJ2-4; CDR3: CASMDNLAKNIQYF
V: TRBV5-8; J: TRBJ1-6; CDR3: CASGRDHNSPLHF
V: TRBV9; J: TRBJ2-1; CDR3: CASSLGGNPDNEQFF
V: TRBV5-1; J: TRBJ1-2; CDR3: CASSLAGVGNYGYTF
V: TRBV2; J: TRBJ1-1; CDR3: CASRGQVNTEAFF
V: TRBV5-4; J: .; CDR3: CASSTGGSLYEQYF
V: TRBV6-1; J: TRBJ1-5; CDR3: CASSRGVNQPQHF
V: TRBV19; J: TRBJ1-5; CDR3: CASSSNQAEPQHF
V: TRBV19; J: TRBJ1-5; CDR3: CASSMAGGFQPQHF
V: TRBV30; J: TRBJ1-5; CDR3: CAWSVQYQPQHF
V: TRBV28; J: TRBJ1-5; CDR3: CASSPQAGAKPQHF
V: TRBV27; J: TRBJ2-4; CDR3: CASSHHPSGRYENIQYF
V: TRBV7-9; J: TRBJ2-7; CDR3: CASSLAVIAEGAYEQYF
V: TRBV28; J: TRBJ2-2; CDR3: CASSSGQATGELFF
V: TRBV5-4; J: TRBJ2-5; CDR3: CASRSESRGKLKTQYF
V: TRBV28; J: TRBJ1-5; CDR3: CASSLAGRGEGQPQHF
V: TRBV19; J: TRBJ2-7; CDR3: CASRNGVSYEQYF
V: TRBV15; J: TRBJ2-7; CDR3: CATSRAWGGSNEQYF
V: TRBV19; J: TRBJ2-7; CDR3: CASSTPRTATYEQYF
V: TRBV7-8; J: TRBJ1-2; CDR3: CASSLIGGDAGYTF
V: TRBV2; J: TRBJ2-7; CDR3: CASSGDRGAAYEQYF
V: TRBV6-5; J: TRBJ1-2; CDR3: CASSYSESGYGYTF
V: TRBV18; J: .; CDR3: CASSQGTDYEQYF
V: TRBV29-1; J: TRBJ1-1; CDR3: CSVEGARGTEAFF
V: TRBV28; J: TRBJ1-3; CDR3: CASSPPGQGGNTIYF